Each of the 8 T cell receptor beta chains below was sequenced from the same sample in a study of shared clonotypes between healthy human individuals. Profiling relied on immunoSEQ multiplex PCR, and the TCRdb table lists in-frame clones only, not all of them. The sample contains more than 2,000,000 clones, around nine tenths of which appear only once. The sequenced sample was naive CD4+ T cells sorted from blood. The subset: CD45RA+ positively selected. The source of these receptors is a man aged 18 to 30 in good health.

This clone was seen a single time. As DNA, the CDR3 is TGTGCCAGCAGCTTGGTGGACAGGACGAACACTGAAGCTTTCTTT. Its protein is CASSLVDRTNTEAFF. The chain links TRBV5-6 to TRBJ1-1; 7 positions match TRBD1. V lost 0 bases to trimming and J lost 1 base; unmatched junction nucleotides: 3. The V gene's germline CDR1 is SGHDT and CDR2 YYEEEE. The CDR3 consists of 15 residues.

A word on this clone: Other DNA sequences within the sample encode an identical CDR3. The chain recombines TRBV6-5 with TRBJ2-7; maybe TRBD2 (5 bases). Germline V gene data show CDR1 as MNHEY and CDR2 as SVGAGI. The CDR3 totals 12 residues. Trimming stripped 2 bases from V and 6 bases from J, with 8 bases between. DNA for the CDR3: TGTGCCAGCAGTTACGGCGGAGGCGAGCAGTACTTC. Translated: CASSYGGGEQYF.

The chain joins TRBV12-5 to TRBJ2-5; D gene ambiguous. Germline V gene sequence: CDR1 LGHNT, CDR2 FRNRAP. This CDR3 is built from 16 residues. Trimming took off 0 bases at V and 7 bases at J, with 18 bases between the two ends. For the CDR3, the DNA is TGTGCTAGTGGTTTGGTCCAAACGACTGGAGTGGGGACCCAGTACTTC. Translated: CASGLVQTTGVGTQYF.

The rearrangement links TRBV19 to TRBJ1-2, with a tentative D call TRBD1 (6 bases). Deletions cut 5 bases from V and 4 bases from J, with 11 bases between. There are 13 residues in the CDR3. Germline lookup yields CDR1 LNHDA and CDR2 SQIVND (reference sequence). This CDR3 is CASSLTGSYGYTF. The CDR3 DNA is TGTGCCAGTAGTCTTACAGGGAGCTATGGCTACACCTTC.

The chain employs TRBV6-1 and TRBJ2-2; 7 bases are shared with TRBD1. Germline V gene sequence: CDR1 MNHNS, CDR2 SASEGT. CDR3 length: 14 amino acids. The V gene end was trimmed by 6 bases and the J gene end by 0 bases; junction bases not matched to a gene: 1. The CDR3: CASRTGSNTGELFF. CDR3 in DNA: TGTGCCAGCAGGACAGGGTCGAACACCGGGGAGCTGTTTTTT.

The CDR3 bases are TGTGCCATGAACCGGGACACCATTTCAGAAGCTTTCTTT. Its protein is CAMNRDTISEAFF. The rearrangement uses TRBV5-4 and TRBJ1-1; D may be TRBD1 (6 bases). Germline V gives CDR1 SGHNT, CDR2 YYREEE (reference sequence). Deletions cut 9 bases from V and 8 bases from J, with 20 bases between. CDR3 length equals 13 residues.

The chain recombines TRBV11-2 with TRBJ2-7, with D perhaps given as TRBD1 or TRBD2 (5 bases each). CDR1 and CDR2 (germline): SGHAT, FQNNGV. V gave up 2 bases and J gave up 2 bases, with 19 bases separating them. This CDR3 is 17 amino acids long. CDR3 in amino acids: CASSLMRGGTAAYEQYF. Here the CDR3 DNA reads TGTGCCAGCAGCTTAATGAGGGGTGGGACGGCCGCCTACGAGCAGTACTTC. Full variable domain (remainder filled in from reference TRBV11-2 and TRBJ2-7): EAGVAQSPRYKIIEKRQSVAFWCNPISGHATLYWYQQILGQGPKLLIQFQNNGVVDDSQLPKDRFSAERLKGVDSTLKIQPAKLEDSAVYLCASSLMRGGTAAYEQYFGPGTRLTVT.

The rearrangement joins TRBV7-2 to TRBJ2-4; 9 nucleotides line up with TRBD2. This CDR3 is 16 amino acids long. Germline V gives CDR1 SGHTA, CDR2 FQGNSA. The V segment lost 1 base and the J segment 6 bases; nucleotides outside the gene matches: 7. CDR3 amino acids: CASSLGISGRGNIQYF. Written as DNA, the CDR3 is TGTGCCAGCAGCTTAGGTATTAGCGGGAGAGGAAACATTCAGTACTTC.